What follows are 10 T cell receptor beta chains derived from one specimen sequenced in a study of human CD8 memory T cell subsets. Making the TCR beta libraries relied on UMI-labeled 5' RACE. TCRdb re-called the 5' RACE reads; one entry per CDR3 protein, DNA not given. The table counts roughly 9,800 distinct CDR3 sequences; around 20% lies in the top ten. Material: CD8+ T cells from PBMCs. Receptor source: a human donor in good health.

This chain uses TRBV4-3 with TRBJ2-5; TCRdb outputs TRBD2, but without DNA this stays unchecked. The CDR3 consists of 13 residues. Germline-derived CDR1 and CDR2 are LGHNA and YSLEER. CDR3 protein: CASSPDYRETQYF.

The chain recombines TRBV28 with TRBJ2-1; lacking DNA, the TRBD1 call made by TCRdb goes unchecked. Germline V lookup: CDR1 MDHEN, CDR2 SYDVKM. CDR3 length equals 14 residues. The CDR3 here is CASSPDRGLDEQFF.

The chain combines TRBV6-2 or TRBV6-3 with TRBJ2-1. This CDR3 is built from 15 residues. The germline CDR1 and CDR2 sequences are MNHEY and SVGEGT. The CDR3 spells CASSYRANHYNEQFF.

V and J are TRBV7-8 and TRBJ2-7; the D call from TCRdb, TRBD2, cannot be confirmed without DNA. The CDR3 spans 15 residues. Germline V CDR1 and CDR2: SGHVS, FQNEAQ. Here the CDR3 reads CASSLALGGRNEQYF.

V and J are TRBV27 and TRBJ1-1; no DNA is available, so the TRBD1 call from TCRdb remains unchecked. Germline-derived CDR1 and CDR2 are MNHEY and SMNVEV (reference sequence). CDR3 length: 22 amino acids. The CDR3 is CASSMRILGRARDRVMNTEAFF.

V is TRBV6-5 and J is TRBJ2-5; TCRdb gives TRBD1 as the D gene, but with no DNA this cannot be confirmed. Germline loops: CDR1 MNHEY, CDR2 SVGAGI. CDR3 length: 15 amino acids. CDR3 loop: CASSLTGHTQETQYF.

The rearrangement joins TRBV5-5 to TRBJ1-1. The CDR3 loop spans 15 amino acids. CDR1 SGHKS and CDR2 YYEKEE come from the germline V gene (reference sequence). CDR3: CASSFGRFPNTEAFF.

The chain joins TRBV2 to TRBJ1-1; absent DNA, TCRdb's TRBD1 call cannot be checked. Germline values: CDR1 SNHLY, CDR2 FYNNEI. The CDR3 runs to 16 residues. The CDR3 loop reads CASSEARGQKNTEAFF.

Here the CDR3 reads CASSPGQANSPLHF. The J gene is TRBJ1-6, the V gene TRBV7-9; TCRdb calls TRBD1, which cannot be checked without DNA. Germline V gives CDR1 SEHNR, CDR2 FQNEAQ (reference sequence). The CDR3 totals 14 residues.

The chain carries TRBV20-1 and TRBJ1-2; TCRdb picks TRBD1, but there is no DNA to check that call. CDR1 and CDR2 from the germline V gene are DFQATT and SNEGSKA (reference sequence). The CDR3 has 14 residues. The CDR3 sequence: CSARDRGTNYGYTF.